This TCR beta chain comes out of a study of neurological immune-mediated disorders. Findings and limits, study-wide: The study found the most TCR clonal expansion in HTLV-1-associated myelopathy and the least in multiple sclerosis, below healthy controls. Private repertoires in all groups were suggested, as expanded clones shared no CDR3 amino acid sequences across subjects.

5'RACE employing 10-nucleotide random UMIs yielded the cDNA. TCRdb reanalysed the 5' RACE reads using MiXCR and keeps one entry per CDR3 protein. The repertoire has around 50,000 distinct CDR3 sequences, around 3.5% of them found once; the top ten carry around 3.1%. CDR1 and CDR2 (germline): KGHDR, SFDVKD. This CDR3 has 16 residues. The V segment lost 2 bases and the J segment 4 bases; nucleotides outside the gene matches: 5. This clonotype was seen repeatedly, ten times or more. Its antigen is as yet unknown. Specimen: PBMCs. The chain uses TRBV24-1 and TRBJ2-2, with 8 bases that match TRBD2. The TCR was taken from a woman between 25 and 40 years old with multiple sclerosis. CDR3 residues: CATSDSRLASTGELFF. CDR3 DNA: TGTGCCACCAGTGATTCCCGACTAGCGAGCACCGGGGAGCTGTTTTTT.